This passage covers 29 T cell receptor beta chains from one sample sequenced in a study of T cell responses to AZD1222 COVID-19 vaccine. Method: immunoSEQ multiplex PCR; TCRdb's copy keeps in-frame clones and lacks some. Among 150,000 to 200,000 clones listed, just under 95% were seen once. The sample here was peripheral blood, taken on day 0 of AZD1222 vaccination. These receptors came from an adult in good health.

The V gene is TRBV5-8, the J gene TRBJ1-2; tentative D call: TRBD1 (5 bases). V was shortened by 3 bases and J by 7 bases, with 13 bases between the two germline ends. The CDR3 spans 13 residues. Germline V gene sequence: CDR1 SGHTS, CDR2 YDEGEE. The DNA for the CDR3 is TGTGCCAGCAGCTCCAGGGTTTTAGGTGGCTACACCTTC. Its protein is CASSSRVLGGYTF.

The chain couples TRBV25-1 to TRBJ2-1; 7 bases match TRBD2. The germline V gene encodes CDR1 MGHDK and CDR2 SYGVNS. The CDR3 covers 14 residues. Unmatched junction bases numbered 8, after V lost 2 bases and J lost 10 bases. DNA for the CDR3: TGTGCCAGCAGTGAACCCCTATTGGGGGGGGAGCAGTTCTTC. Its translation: CASSEPLLGGEQFF.

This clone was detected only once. As DNA, the CDR3 is TGTGCCAGCAGCCCAGGGGTGGGGAATAGCAATCAGCCCCAGCATTTT. It codes for CASSPGVGNSNQPQHF. This rearrangement joins TRBV7-6 to TRBJ1-5, with D perhaps matching TRBD1 (6 bases). Trimming removed 5 bases at V and 0 bases at J, with 14 bases between. From germline, CDR1 is SGHVS and CDR2 FNYEAQ. The CDR3 runs 16 residues.

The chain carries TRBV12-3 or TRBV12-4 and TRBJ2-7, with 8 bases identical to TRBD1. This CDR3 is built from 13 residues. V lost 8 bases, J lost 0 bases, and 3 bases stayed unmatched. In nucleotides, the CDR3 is TGTGCCAGCTCGCAGGGGGCCTCCTACGAGCAGTACTTC. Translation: CASSQGASYEQYF.

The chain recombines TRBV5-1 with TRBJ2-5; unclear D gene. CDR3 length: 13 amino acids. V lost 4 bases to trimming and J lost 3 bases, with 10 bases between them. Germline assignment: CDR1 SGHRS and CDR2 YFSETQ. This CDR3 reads CASSLGPKETQYF. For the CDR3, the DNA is TGCGCCAGCAGCCTAGGACCCAAAGAGACCCAGTACTTC. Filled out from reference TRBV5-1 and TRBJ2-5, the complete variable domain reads KAGVTQTPRYLIKTRGQQVTLSCSPISGHRSVSWYQQTPGQGLQFLFEYFSETQRNKGNFPGRFSGRQFSNSRSEMNVSTLELGDSALYLCASSLGPKETQYFGPGTRLLVL.

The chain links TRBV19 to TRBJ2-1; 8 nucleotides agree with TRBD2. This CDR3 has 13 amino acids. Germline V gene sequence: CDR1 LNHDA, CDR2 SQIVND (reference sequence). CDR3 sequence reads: CATSENLYNEQFF. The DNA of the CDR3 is TGTGCGACTAGCGAGAACCTCTACAATGAGCAGTTCTTC. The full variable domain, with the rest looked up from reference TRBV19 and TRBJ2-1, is DGGITQSPKYLFRKEGQNVTLSCEQNLNHDAMYWYRQDPGQGLRLIYYSQIVNDFQKGDIAEGYSVSREKKESFPLTVTSAQKNPTAFYLCATSENLYNEQFFGPGTRLTVL.

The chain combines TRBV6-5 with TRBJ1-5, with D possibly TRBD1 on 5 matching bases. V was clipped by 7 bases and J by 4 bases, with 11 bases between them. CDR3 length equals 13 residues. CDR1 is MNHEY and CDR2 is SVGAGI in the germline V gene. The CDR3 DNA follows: TGTGCCAGCACTAGACAGCGGAATCAGCCCCAGCATTTT. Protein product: CASTRQRNQPQHF.

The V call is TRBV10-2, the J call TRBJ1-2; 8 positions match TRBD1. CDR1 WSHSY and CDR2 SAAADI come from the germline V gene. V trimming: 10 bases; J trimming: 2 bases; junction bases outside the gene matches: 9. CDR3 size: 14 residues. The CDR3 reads CATVPGQENYGYTF. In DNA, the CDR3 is TGCGCCACGGTTCCGGGACAGGAGAACTATGGCTACACCTTC.

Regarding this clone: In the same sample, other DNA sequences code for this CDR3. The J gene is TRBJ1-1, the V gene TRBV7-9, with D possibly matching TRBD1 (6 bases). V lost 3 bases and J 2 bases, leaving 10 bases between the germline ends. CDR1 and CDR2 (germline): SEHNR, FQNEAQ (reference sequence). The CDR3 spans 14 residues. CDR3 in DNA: TGTGCCAGCAGCTTCCTACAGGGTAACACTGAAGCTTTCTTT. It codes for CASSFLQGNTEAFF.

The chain's CDR3 is CASSPGSLRYNEQFF. The CDR3 nucleotides read TGTGCCAGCTCACCAGGGTCTCTACGTTACAATGAGCAGTTCTTC. The chain joins TRBV18 to TRBJ2-1; unclear D gene. The CDR3 covers 15 residues. Trimming pared 2 bases from V and 4 bases from J, leaving 12 bases between. Germline assignment: CDR1 KGHSH and CDR2 LQKENI.

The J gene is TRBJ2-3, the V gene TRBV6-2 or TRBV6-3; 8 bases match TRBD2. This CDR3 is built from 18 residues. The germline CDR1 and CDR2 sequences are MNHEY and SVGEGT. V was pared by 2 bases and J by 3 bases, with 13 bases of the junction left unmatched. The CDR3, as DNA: TGTGCCAGCAGTTACAGTAGCGGGGTACCGGGGGGGACAGATACGCAGTATTTT. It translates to CASSYSSGVPGGTDTQYF.

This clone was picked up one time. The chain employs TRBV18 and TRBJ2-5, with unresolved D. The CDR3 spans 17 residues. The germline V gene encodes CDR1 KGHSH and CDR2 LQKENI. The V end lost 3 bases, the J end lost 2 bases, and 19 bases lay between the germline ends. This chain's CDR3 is CASSPKDIILGQETQYF. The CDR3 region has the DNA TGTGCCAGCTCACCGAAAGACATTATCCTGGGACAAGAGACCCAGTACTTC.

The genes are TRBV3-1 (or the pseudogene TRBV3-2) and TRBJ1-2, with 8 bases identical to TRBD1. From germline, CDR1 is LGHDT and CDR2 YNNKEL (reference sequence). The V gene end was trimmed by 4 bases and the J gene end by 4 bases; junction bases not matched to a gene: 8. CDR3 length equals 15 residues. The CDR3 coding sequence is TGTGCCAGCAGCCCAAGACAGGGGAGAAGCTATGGCTACACCTTC. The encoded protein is CASSPRQGRSYGYTF.

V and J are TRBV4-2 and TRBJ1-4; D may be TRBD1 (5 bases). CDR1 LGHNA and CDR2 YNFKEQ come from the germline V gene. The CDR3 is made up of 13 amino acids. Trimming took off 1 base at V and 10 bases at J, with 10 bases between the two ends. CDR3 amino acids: CASSQVADRKLFF. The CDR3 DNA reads TGTGCCAGCAGCCAAGTGGCAGACAGAAAACTGTTTTTT.

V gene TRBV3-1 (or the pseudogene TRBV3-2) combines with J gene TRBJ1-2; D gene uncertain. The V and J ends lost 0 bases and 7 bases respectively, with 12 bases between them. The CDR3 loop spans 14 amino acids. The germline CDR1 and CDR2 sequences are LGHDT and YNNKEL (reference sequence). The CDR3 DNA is TGTGCCAGCAGCCAAGAATCCCTGTATGGTGGCTACACCTTC. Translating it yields CASSQESLYGGYTF.

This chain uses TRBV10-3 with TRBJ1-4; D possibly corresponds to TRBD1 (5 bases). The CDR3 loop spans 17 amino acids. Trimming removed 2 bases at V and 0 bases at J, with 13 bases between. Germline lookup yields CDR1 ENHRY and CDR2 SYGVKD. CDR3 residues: CAISEGDSGATNEKLFF. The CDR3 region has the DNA TGTGCCATCAGTGAGGGGGACTCCGGTGCAACTAATGAAAAACTGTTTTTT.

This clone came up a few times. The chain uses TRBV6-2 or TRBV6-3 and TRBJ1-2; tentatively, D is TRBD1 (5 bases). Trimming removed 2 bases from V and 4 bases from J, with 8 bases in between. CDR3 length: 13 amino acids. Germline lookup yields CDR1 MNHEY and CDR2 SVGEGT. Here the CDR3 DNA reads TGTGCCAGCAGTTACGGACAAGTCTATGGCTACACCTTC. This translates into CASSYGQVYGYTF.

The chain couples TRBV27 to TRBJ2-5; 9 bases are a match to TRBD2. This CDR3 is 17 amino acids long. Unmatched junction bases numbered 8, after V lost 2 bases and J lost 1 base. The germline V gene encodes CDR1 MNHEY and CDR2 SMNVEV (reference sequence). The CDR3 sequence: CASSLRRGGASQETQYF. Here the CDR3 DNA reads TGTGCCAGCAGTTTACGGCGGGGGGGAGCCTCCCAAGAGACCCAGTACTTC.

The CDR3 sequence: CASSPDRGPDYGYTF. CDR3 bases: TGCGCCAGCAGCCCGGACAGGGGGCCAGACTATGGCTACACCTTC. This chain connects TRBV5-1 to TRBJ1-2, with 11 positions matching TRBD1. V lost 4 bases to trimming and J lost 3 bases; unmatched junction nucleotides: 5. The CDR3 sequence is 15 residues long. Germline V gene sequence: CDR1 SGHRS, CDR2 YFSETQ.

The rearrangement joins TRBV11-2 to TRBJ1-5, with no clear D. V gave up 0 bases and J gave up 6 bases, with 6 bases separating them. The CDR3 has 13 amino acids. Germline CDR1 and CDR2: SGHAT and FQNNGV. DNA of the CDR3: TGTGCCAGCAGCTTAGATCAGAGTCAGCCCCAGCATTTT. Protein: CASSLDQSQPQHF.

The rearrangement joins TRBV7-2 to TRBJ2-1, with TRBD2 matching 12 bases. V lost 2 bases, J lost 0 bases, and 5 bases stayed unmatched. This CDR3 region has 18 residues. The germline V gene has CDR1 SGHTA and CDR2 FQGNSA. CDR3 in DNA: TGTGCCAGCAGCTTATCCGGACTAGCGGGGAGCTCCTACAATGAGCAGTTCTTC. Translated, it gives CASSLSGLAGSSYNEQFF.

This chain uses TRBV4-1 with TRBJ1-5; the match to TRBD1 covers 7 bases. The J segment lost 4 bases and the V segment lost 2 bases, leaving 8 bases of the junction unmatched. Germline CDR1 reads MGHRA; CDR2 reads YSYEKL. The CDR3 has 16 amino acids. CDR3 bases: TGCGCCAGCAGCCAACAAGGGACAGTAGGAAATCAGCCCCAGCATTTT. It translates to CASSQQGTVGNQPQHF.

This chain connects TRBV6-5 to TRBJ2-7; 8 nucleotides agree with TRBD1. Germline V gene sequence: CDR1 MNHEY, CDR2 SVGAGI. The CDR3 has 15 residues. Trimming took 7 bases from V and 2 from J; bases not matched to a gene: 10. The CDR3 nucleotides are TGTGCCAGCACCCCAATCGGGACAGGAGCCTACGAGCAGTACTTC. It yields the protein CASTPIGTGAYEQYF.

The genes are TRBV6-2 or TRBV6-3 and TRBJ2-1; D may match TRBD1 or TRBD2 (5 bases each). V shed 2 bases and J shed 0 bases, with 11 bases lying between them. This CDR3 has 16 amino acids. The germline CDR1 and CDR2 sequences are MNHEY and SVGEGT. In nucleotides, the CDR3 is TGTGCCAGCAGTTACGGGACCGTGAGCTCCTACAATGAGCAGTTCTTC. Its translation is CASSYGTVSSYNEQFF.

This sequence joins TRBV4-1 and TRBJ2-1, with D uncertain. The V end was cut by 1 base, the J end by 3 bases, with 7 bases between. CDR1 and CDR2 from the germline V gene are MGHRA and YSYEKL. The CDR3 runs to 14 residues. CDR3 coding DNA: TGCGCCAGCAGCCAAGGCAGTTACTACAATGAGCAGTTCTTC. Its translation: CASSQGSYYNEQFF.

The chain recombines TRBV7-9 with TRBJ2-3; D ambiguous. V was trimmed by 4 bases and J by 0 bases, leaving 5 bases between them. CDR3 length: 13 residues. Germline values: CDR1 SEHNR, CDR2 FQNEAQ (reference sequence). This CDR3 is CASSSSSTDTQYF. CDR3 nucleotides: TGTGCCAGCAGCTCATCTAGCACAGATACGCAGTATTTT.

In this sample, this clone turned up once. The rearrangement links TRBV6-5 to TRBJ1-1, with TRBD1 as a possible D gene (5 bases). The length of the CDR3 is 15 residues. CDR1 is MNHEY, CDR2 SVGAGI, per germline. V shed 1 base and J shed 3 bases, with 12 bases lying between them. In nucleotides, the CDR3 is TGTGCCAGCAGTTACTGGACACCCGAGGACACTGAAGCTTTCTTT. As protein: CASSYWTPEDTEAFF.

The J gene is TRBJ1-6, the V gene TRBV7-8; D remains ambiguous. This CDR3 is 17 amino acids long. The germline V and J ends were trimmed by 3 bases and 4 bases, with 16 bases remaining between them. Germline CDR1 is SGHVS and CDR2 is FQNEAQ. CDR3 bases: TGTGCCAGCAGCTTTTTTATGGCGGGATCTTATAATTCACCCCTCCACTTT. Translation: CASSFFMAGSYNSPLHF. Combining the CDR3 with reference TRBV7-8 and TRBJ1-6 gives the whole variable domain GAGVSQSPRYKVAKRGQDVALRCDPISGHVSLFWYQQALGQGPEFLTYFQNEAQLDKSGLPSDRFFAERPEGSVSTLKIQRTQQEDSAVYLCASSFFMAGSYNSPLHFGNGTRLTVT.

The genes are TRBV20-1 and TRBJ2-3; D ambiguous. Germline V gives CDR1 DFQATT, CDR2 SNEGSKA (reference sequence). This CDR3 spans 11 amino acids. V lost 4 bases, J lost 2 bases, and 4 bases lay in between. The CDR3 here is CSATTTDTQYF. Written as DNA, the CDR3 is TGCAGTGCTACGACCACAGATACGCAGTATTTT.